A selection of T cell receptor beta chains follows, all from one sample in a study of T cell responses to AZD1222 COVID-19 vaccine. The repertoire was sequenced with immunoSEQ multiplex PCR; TCRdb's copy has only in-frame clones and lacks some. Among some 100,000 clones listed, roughly 90% were seen once. The starting material was peripheral blood, obtained on day 0 of AZD1222 vaccination. The origin of the receptors is an adult in good health. CDR3s include the opening cysteine and the closing phenylalanine or tryptophan. The D gene is left open where the match is weak. Clone sizes are given selectively: once, few, many, or a class where the clone is expanded.

>NA|NA|TRBV7-8|TRBJ2-3
CASSLNLGTSTDTQYF
TGTGCCAGCAGCCTGAATCTCGGGACTAGCACAGATACGCAGTATTTT
>once|TRBD1|TRBV27|TRBJ1-2
CASSLGGQGIDGYTF
TGTGCCAGCAGTTTAGGAGGACAGGGAATCGATGGCTACACCTTC
>NA|TRBD1|TRBV7-2|TRBJ2-7
CASSKSFLTGGGNEQYF
TGTGCCAGCAGCAAATCCTTCTTGACAGGGGGCGGGAACGAGCAGTACTTC
>few|TRBD2|TRBV19|TRBJ2-3
CASSTSSSGRRDTQYF
TGTGCCAGTAGTACCTCATCTAGCGGGAGAAGAGATACGCAGTATTTT
>NA|NA|TRBV2|TRBJ1-4
CASIRGGTNEKLFF
TGTGCCAGCATCAGGGGTGGGACTAATGAAAAACTGTTTTTT
>NA|NA|TRBV28|TRBJ1-2
CASSLLSGHGGYGYTF
TGTGCCAGCAGTTTGCTCTCCGGACACGGGGGCTATGGCTACACCTTC
>NA|TRBD2|TRBV7-2|TRBJ2-1
CASSLGLGGGSYNEQFF
TGTGCCAGCAGCTTAGGGCTGGGCGGGGGTTCCTACAATGAGCAGTTCTTC
>once|TRBD1|TRBV7-2|TRBJ2-3
CASSSRTGADTQYF
TGTGCCAGCAGCTCCCGGACAGGGGCAGATACGCAGTATTTT
>NA|TRBD1|TRBV19|TRBJ1-1
CASSKDRGNTEAFF
TGTGCCAGTAGTAAAGACAGGGGAAACACTGAAGCTTTCTTT
>NA|TRBD1|TRBV23-1|TRBJ1-1
CASRPRDRGNTEAFF
TGCGCCAGCAGACCAAGGGACAGGGGCAACACTGAAGCTTTCTTT
>NA|NA|TRBV7-9|TRBJ1-4
CASSLGELNEKLFF
TGTGCCAGCAGCTTAGGGGAGCTCAATGAAAAACTGTTTTTT
>few|NA|TRBV2|TRBJ1-4
CASSPGPTNEKLFF
TGTGCCAGCAGTCCGGGACCGACTAATGAAAAACTGTTTTTT
>NA|NA|TRBV13|TRBJ1-6
CASSAILSYNSPLHF
TGTGCCAGCAGCGCAATCCTCTCCTATAATTCACCCCTCCACTTT
>NA|NA|TRBV9|TRBJ1-2
CASSATVYGYTF
TGTGCCAGCAGCGCTACAGTCTATGGCTACACCTTC
>NA|NA|TRBV4-3|TRBJ1-2
CASSQDRVGDGGYTF
TGCGCCAGCAGCCAAGATAGAGTGGGAGATGGCGGCTACACCTTC
>NA|NA|TRBV7-3|TRBJ1-1
CASSFGLNTEAFF
TGTGCCAGCAGCTTTGGACTGAACACTGAAGCTTTCTTT
>NA|NA|TRBV30|TRBJ2-4
CAWSVRIDSVQLAKNIQYF
TGTGCCTGGAGTGTCCGAATAGACAGTGTCCAATTAGCCAAAAACATTCAGTACTTC
>NA|NA|TRBV19|TRBJ1-2
CASNPNLRQAYFYGYTF
TGTGCCAGTAACCCGAACCTTAGACAGGCTTACTTCTATGGCTACACCTTC
>NA|NA|TRBV18|TRBJ2-5
CASSPEVTQYF
TGTGCCAGCTCACCCGAGGTGACCCAGTACTTC
>many|NA|TRBV7-2|TRBJ2-1
CASSWWGPSEQFF
TGTGCCAGCAGCTGGTGGGGACCAAGTGAGCAGTTCTTC
>NA|TRBD1|TRBV10-3|TRBJ1-1
CAIRQGLNTEAFF
TGTGCCATCCGACAGGGACTGAACACTGAAGCTTTCTTT
>NA|NA|TRBV5-6|TRBJ2-2
CASRLGTPSAGELFF
TGTGCCAGCAGACTCGGGACTCCTAGCGCCGGGGAGCTGTTTTTT
>NA|NA|TRBV6-6|TRBJ1-5
CASSPRLEQPQHF
TGTGCCAGCAGCCCTCGATTGGAGCAGCCCCAGCATTTT
>NA|TRBD1|TRBV18|TRBJ1-5
CASSLTGEGQPQHF
TGTGCCAGCTCCCTTACAGGGGAGGGCCAGCCCCAGCATTTT
>NA|NA|TRBV6-4|TRBJ2-5
CASSVEGGETQYF
TGTGCCAGCAGTGTAGAGGGCGGGGAGACCCAGTACTTC
>NA|NA|TRBV7-7|TRBJ2-3
CASSLAEADTQYF
TGTGCCAGCAGCTTAGCGGAAGCAGATACGCAGTATTTT
>once|TRBD2|TRBV7-2|TRBJ2-7
CASSLSTSGNSYEQYF
TGTGCCAGCAGCTTATCGACTAGCGGTAACTCCTACGAGCAGTACTTC
>NA|NA|TRBV30|TRBJ2-3
CAWSVRGYTDTQYF
TGTGCCTGGAGTGTTCGGGGATACACAGATACGCAGTATTTT
>NA|NA|TRBV6-2/TRBV6-3|TRBJ2-7
CASSYRGQKAYEQYF
TGTGCCAGCAGTTACCGGGGCCAAAAGGCCTACGAGCAGTACTTC
>once|TRBD1|TRBV4-1|TRBJ1-2
CASSPGQGALDGYTF
TGCGCCAGCAGCCCGGGACAGGGGGCGTTGGATGGCTACACCTTC
>NA|TRBD1|TRBV20-1|TRBJ2-5
CSTGQVETQYF
TGCAGTACAGGACAGGTCGAGACCCAGTACTTC
>NA|TRBD1|TRBV5-1|TRBJ2-3
CASTVRQGATDTQYF
TGCGCCAGCACCGTGCGGCAGGGGGCTACAGATACGCAGTATTTT
>NA|TRBD1|TRBV6-5|TRBJ2-3
CASSYSGGGTDTQYF
TGTGCCAGCAGTTACTCAGGGGGCGGCACAGATACGCAGTATTTT
>once|TRBD1|TRBV6-5|TRBJ1-2
CASRGQSDTYGYTF
TGTGCCAGCAGGGGACAGTCAGACACCTATGGCTACACCTTC
>NA|TRBD2|TRBV6-5|TRBJ2-7
CASSRAGALYF
TGTGCCAGCAGTCGAGCGGGAGCCCTGTACTTC
>NA|NA|TRBV2|TRBJ2-7
CASSVLGGEQYF
TGTGCCAGCAGTGTCCTGGGGGGCGAGCAGTACTTC
>few|NA|TRBV7-7|TRBJ2-2
CASSSTRRENTGELFF
TGTGCCAGCAGCTCAACCCGCAGGGAAAACACCGGGGAGCTGTTTTTT
>NA|NA|TRBV28|TRBJ1-4
CASSRQIANEKLFF
TGTGCCAGCAGTCGACAGATTGCTAATGAAAAACTGTTTTTT
>NA|TRBD1|TRBV29-1|TRBJ2-7
CSVDPLARDRGRREQYF
TGCAGCGTTGATCCACTAGCCCGAGACAGGGGGCGTCGGGAGCAGTACTTC
>once|TRBD1|TRBV6-6|TRBJ1-1
CASSYRQGTYTEAFF
TGTGCCAGCAGTTACAGACAGGGTACTTACACTGAAGCTTTCTTT
>NA|NA|TRBV6-5|TRBJ2-3
CASSGSTDTQYF
TGTGCCAGCTCGGGGTCGACAGATACGCAGTATTTT
>NA|NA|TRBV7-8|TRBJ2-7
CASSLGGDSFYEQYF
TGTGCCAGCAGCTTAGGGGGGGACTCTTTCTACGAGCAGTACTTC
>NA|TRBD1|TRBV28|TRBJ1-1
CASTRQGEAFF
TGTGCCAGCACCAGACAGGGCGAAGCTTTCTTT
>NA|TRBD1|TRBV10-3|TRBJ2-7
CAISETSQGLNEQYF
TGTGCCATCAGTGAAACTTCACAGGGGTTGAACGAGCAGTACTTC
>NA|TRBD2|TRBV9|TRBJ2-1
CASSVGGGAINEQFF
TGTGCCAGCAGCGTCGGCGGGGGGGCGATTAATGAGCAGTTCTTC
>NA|NA|TRBV4-3|TRBJ1-6
CASSQDRGSDGGLASPLHF
TGCGCCAGCAGCCAAGATCGTGGGTCAGACGGGGGTCTTGCTTCACCCCTCCACTTT
>NA|NA|TRBV4-3|TRBJ1-2
CASSRTGSHGYTF
TGCGCCAGCAGCCGCACAGGGTCCCATGGCTACACCTTC
>once|NA|TRBV19|TRBJ1-2
CASSTHQGSDYGYTF
TGTGCCAGTAGTACTCACCAGGGGTCAGACTATGGCTACACCTTC
>NA|TRBD2|TRBV7-8|TRBJ2-3
CASSLVSGGAGGTTDTQYF
TGTGCCAGCAGCTTAGTATCTGGTGGGGCGGGGGGTACCACAGATACGCAGTATTTT
>NA|TRBD1|TRBV2|TRBJ2-7
CASSEGPGTDSYEQYF
TGTGCCAGCAGTGAAGGCCCCGGGACAGACTCCTACGAGCAGTACTTC
>NA|TRBD2|TRBV20-1|TRBJ2-3
CSASLSGADTQYF
TGCAGTGCTAGTCTTAGCGGGGCAGATACGCAGTATTTT
>NA|NA|TRBV28|TRBJ2-3
CASTIGGGRLPSTDTQYF
TGTGCCAGCACCATTGGGGGGGGCCGCCTTCCTAGCACAGATACGCAGTATTTT
>NA|TRBD1|TRBV7-9|TRBJ1-2
CASSSRSGTGVWGYGYTF
TGTGCCAGCAGCTCCAGATCCGGGACAGGGGTTTGGGGCTATGGCTACACCTTC
>NA|NA|TRBV2|TRBJ2-3
CASKSRTAPSTDTQYF
TGTGCCAGCAAATCGCGGACGGCGCCGAGCACAGATACGCAGTATTTT